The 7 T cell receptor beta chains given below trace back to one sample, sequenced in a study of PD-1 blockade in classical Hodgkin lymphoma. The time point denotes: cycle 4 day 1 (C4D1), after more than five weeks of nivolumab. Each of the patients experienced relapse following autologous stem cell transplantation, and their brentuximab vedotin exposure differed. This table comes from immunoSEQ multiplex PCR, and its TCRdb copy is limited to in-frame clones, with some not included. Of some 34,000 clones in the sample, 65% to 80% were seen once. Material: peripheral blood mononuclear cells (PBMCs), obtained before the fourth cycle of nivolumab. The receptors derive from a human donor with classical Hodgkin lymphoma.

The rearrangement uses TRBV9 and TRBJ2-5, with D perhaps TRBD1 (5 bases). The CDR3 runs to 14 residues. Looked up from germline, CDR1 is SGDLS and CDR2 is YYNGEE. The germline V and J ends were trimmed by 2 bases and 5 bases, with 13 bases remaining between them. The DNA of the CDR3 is TGTGCCAGCAGCGTTGTTCCAGGGCACGAGACCCAGTACTTC. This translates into CASSVVPGHETQYF.

The CDR3 here is CASTIRGTAKNQPQHF. CDR3 DNA sequence: TGTGCCAGCACCATTCGCGGGACAGCTAAGAATCAGCCCCAGCATTTT. The chain couples TRBV28 to TRBJ1-5; 7 bases are a match to TRBD1. Germline assignment: CDR1 MDHEN and CDR2 SYDVKM. The CDR3 runs 16 residues. The J segment lost 4 bases and the V segment lost 7 bases, leaving 13 bases of the junction unmatched.

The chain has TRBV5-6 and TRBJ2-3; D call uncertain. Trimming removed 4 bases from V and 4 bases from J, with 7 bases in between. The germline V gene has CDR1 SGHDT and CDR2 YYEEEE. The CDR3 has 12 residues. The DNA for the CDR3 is TGTGCCAGCAGCCCTGGCCCAGATACGCAGTATTTT. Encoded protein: CASSPGPDTQYF.

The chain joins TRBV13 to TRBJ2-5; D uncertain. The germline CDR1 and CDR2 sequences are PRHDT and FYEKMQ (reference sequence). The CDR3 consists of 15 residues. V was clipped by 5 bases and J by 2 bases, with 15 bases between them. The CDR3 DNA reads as TGTGCCAGCAGCGGGGTGGAAGGACGTCAAGAGACCCAGTACTTC. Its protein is CASSGVEGRQETQYF.

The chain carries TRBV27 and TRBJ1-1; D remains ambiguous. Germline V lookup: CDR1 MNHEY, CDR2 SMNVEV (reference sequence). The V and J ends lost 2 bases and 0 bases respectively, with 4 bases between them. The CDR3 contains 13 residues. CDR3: CASSLTVNTEAFF. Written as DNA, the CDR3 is TGTGCCAGCAGTTTAACAGTGAACACTGAAGCTTTCTTT.

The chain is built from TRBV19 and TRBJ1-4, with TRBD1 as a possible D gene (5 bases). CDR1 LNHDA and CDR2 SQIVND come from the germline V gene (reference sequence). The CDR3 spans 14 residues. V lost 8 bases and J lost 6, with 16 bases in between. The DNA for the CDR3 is TGTGCCAGTGCCCCAGACAGCTCATATGAAAAACTGTTTTTT. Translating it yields CASAPDSSYEKLFF.

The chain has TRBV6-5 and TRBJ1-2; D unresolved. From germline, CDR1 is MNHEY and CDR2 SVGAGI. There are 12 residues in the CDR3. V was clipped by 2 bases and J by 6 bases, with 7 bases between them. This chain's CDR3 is CASSYLGDGYTF. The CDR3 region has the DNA TGTGCCAGCAGTTACCTCGGGGATGGCTACACCTTC.